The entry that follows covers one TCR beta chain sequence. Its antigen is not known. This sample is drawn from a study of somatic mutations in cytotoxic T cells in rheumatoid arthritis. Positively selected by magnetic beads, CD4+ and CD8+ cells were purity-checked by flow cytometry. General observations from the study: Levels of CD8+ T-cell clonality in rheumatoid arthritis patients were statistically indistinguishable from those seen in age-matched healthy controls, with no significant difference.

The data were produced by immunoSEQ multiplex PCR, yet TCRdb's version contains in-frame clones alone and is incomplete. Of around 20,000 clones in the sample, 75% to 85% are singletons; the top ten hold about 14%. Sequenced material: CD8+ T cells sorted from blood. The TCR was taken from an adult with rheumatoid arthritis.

The CDR3 region has the DNA TGTGCCAGCAGTCCACAGATTAACTACGAGCAGTACTTC. Amino acids: CASSPQINYEQYF. The rearrangement links TRBV11-2 to TRBJ2-7; D is unclear. Trimming left V 6 bases short and J 3 bases short, with 12 bases between. Germline CDR1 and CDR2: SGHAT and FQNNGV. This CDR3 contains 13 residues.